This T cell receptor beta chain was retrieved from a study of immune heterogeneity within non-small cell lung tumors (dated by TCRdb to the late 2010s). Describing the broader study: Histology comprised a handful of squamous cell carcinomas, roughly ten non-squamous carcinomas and 1 tumor not otherwise specified. TCR repertoire analysis included 57 tumor loci from 15 patients, whereas transcriptome data included only 40 to 50 loci from 12 patients. Binding of neoantigens to the HLA alleles of each patient was predicted with netMHCpan-3.0 for mutant peptides of 8 to 11 amino acids. To examine intratumoral immune heterogeneity, the study used whole-exome sequencing, RNA-seq and TCR beta repertoire sequencing on multiple spatially distinct regions of each NSCLC tumor.

The TCR beta CDR3 region was amplified with a multiplex PCR system whose first round of around 10 cycles used 32 V-gene forward primers and 13 J-gene reverse primers. First-round PCR used a QIAGEN Multiplex PCR Kit, and primer sequences were filed in Chinese patent CN105087789A. In a second PCR round, Illumina universal primers were added with the Phusion High-Fidelity PCR Kit. The TCR libraries underwent paired-end sequencing with a read length of 151 bp on the Illumina HiSeq X Ten platform. The paper's processing steps were these. Cutadapt was used to discard reads without multiplex PCR primers, PEAR merged the read pairs, and MiXCR with default settings called the CDR3 regions. Shannon entropy measured repertoire diversity, and clonality was calculated as one minus the Shannon entropy divided by the ln of the count of productive unique sequences. Dominant or high-frequency T-cell clones were defined as clonotypes at frequencies of at least 0.5%. TCRdb's own reprocessing of the public reads used fastp at Q25 and MiXCR and kept productive beta chains. Rows with a matching CDR3 protein are joined into one entry that keeps the most common DNA and genes. The V and J calls, along with clone size, are taken from TCRdb and not from the paper's own processing. For this sample the table gives fewer than 11,000 distinct CDR3 sequences, of which around a quarter were detected only once. The top ten clonotypes cover roughly 30% of the sample.

The investigation overall reported the following: Identical dominant CDR3B clonotypes recurred across loci within a patient, yet different tumor locations also harbored unique high-frequency clones. Individual patients mostly had different high-frequency TCR beta clonotypes. Local T-cell repertoire clonality showed a statistically significant but moderate positive correlation with local tumor mutational burden (R 0.3 to 0.4).

This clonotype has only one observation. Its binding antigen is unknown. Base qualities are not at hand, and no much larger clone is one base apart. One read gives only weak evidence. The CDR3 numbers 13 residues from cysteine through phenylalanine. Only the CDR3 region is kept as DNA, spanning 39 bases read in frame from base 1. Clipping removes 4 bases from V and 7 bases from J, with 5 as the unmatched junction base count. The germline V gene gives CDR1 as KGHDR and CDR2 as SFDVKD. Genomic DNA extracted from bulk tumor tissue served as TCR template, with 600 ng gDNA amplified per sample. During surgery, several biopsies were collected from each primary tumor and placed as far from one another as possible within the tumor mass. Patients in the study cohort, which was described as untreated, were newly diagnosed NSCLC cases going through curative surgery. Donors were fewer than 19 newly diagnosed non-small cell lung cancer patients undergoing surgery with curative intent. The resected tumor masses were reviewed by two independent pathologists. Only DNA and RNA samples of high quality went on to sequencing.

Specimen: lung tumor tissue. This receptor was taken from a woman aged 45 to 65 with non-small cell lung cancer. This chain joins TRBV24-1 to TRBJ2-7, with 8 middle bases fitting TRBD1. Here the CDR3 is given as CATSDRTGLEQYF. The nucleotides are TGTGCCACCAGTGACCGGACAGGGCTTGAGCAGTACTTC.